The clone carrying this T cell receptor (beta chain) has just a few counts. The antigen remains undetermined. This sample is part of a study of OX40 agonist ivuxolimab in advanced cancers. General study points: The investigators did not determine what antigen specificity the expanded peripheral T cells had.

V dropped 2 bases and J dropped 3 bases, with 2 bases sitting between them. CDR3 size: 11 residues. CDR1 and CDR2 (germline): SNHLY, FYNNEI. Sequencing was performed with immunoSEQ multiplex PCR; in TCRdb, only in-frame clones are kept and a portion is missing. This sample has roughly 60,000 clones, with over 75% found just once. The origin of this receptor is an adult with an advanced solid tumor such as melanoma, head and neck, liver or kidney cancer. The chain recombines TRBV2 with TRBJ2-7, with D unclear. The specimen was CD4+ or CD8+ T cells sorted from blood, collected in a trial of the OX40 agonist ivuxolimab. CDR3 coding DNA: TGTGCCAGCAGTGAAATCTACGAGCAGTACTTC. This gives the protein CASSEIYEQYF. Full variable domain (rest looked up from reference TRBV2 and TRBJ2-7): EPEVTQTPSHQVTQMGQEVILRCVPISNHLYFYWYRQILGQKVEFLVSFYNNEISEKSEIFDDQFSVERPDGSNFTLKIRSTKLEDSAMYFCASSEIYEQYFGPGTRLTVT.